Following are 21 T cell receptor beta chains from one sample sequenced in a study of shared clonotypes between healthy human individuals. Profiling relied on immunoSEQ multiplex PCR, and the TCRdb table lists in-frame clones only, not all of them. This sample has about 1.5 million clones, with approximately 98% found just once. The sequenced sample consisted of naive CD4+ T cells sorted from blood. The subset was: CD45RA+ positively selected. The receptors were gathered from a man younger than 40 in good health.

The chain carries TRBV5-1 and TRBJ2-7, with unresolved D. Germline V gene sequence: CDR1 SGHRS, CDR2 YFSETQ. Trimming pared 0 bases from V and 1 base from J, leaving 11 bases between. The CDR3 sequence is 15 residues long. CDR3 sequence (DNA): TGCGCCAGCAGCTTGGCTCAAGGCATATCCTACGAGCAGTACTTC. It encodes CASSLAQGISYEQYF.

CDR3 sequence: CASSLRTEYEQYF. CDR3 bases: TGTGCCAGCAGCCTAAGGACGGAATACGAGCAGTACTTC. This chain links TRBV14 with TRBJ2-7, with unresolved D. CDR1 is SGHDN, CDR2 FVKESK, per germline. The V and J ends lost 4 bases and 4 bases respectively, with 11 bases between them. This CDR3 has 13 amino acids.

The V and J genes are TRBV5-1 and TRBJ1-2; 7 nucleotides match TRBD1. The CDR3 is 15 residues long. Per germline, CDR1 SGHRS and CDR2 YFSETQ. J was trimmed by 1 base and V by 4 bases; bases with no gene match: 7. CDR3 nucleotide sequence: TGCGCCAGCAGCAGCGGGGACAGCTTTAACTATGGCTACACCTTC. Its translation: CASSSGDSFNYGYTF.

This clone was found once. This chain links TRBV18 with TRBJ2-3; 8 nucleotides match TRBD2. Germline assignment: CDR1 KGHSH and CDR2 LQKENI. V shed 2 bases, J shed 1 base, and the junction held 14 bases outside the gene matches. The CDR3 covers 19 residues. The chain's CDR3 is CASSPARSGSRERTDTQYF. The CDR3 nucleotides are TGTGCCAGCTCACCAGCAAGAAGCGGGAGTAGGGAGCGCACAGATACGCAGTATTTT.

This clone has only one observation. This chain links TRBV7-9 with TRBJ2-2, with D perhaps TRBD1 (6 bases). The germline gives CDR1 SEHNR, CDR2 FQNEAQ (reference sequence). V shed 6 bases and J shed 3 bases, with 14 bases lying between them. The CDR3 spans 15 residues. CDR3 sequence (DNA): TGTGCCAGCAGGCCTGGGACAATAGACACCGGGGAGCTGTTTTTT. It codes for CASRPGTIDTGELFF.

The V and J genes are TRBV15 and TRBJ2-7; D unresolved. The CDR3 sequence is 17 residues long. Per the germline V gene, CDR1 is LNHNV and CDR2 is YYDKDF (reference sequence). V was cut by 1 base and J by 0 bases, with 16 bases left in between. The CDR3 DNA is TGTGCCACCAGCAGAGCCTTCATGGGGTCGGACTCCTACGAGCAGTACTTC. It specifies CATSRAFMGSDSYEQYF.

The rearrangement uses TRBV29-1 and TRBJ2-3, with 10 bases matching TRBD2. The CDR3 has 14 residues. Looked up from germline, CDR1 is SQVTM and CDR2 is ANQGSEA. V gave up 1 base and J gave up 4 bases; unmatched junction bases: 2. CDR3 loop: CSVEVLAGADTQYF. The DNA of the CDR3 is TGCAGCGTTGAAGTCCTAGCGGGAGCAGATACGCAGTATTTT.

The chain recombines TRBV19 with TRBJ1-2; D is unclear. Trimming pared 0 bases from V and 4 bases from J, leaving 9 bases between. Germline V gene sequence: CDR1 LNHDA, CDR2 SQIVND (reference sequence). The CDR3 spans 14 residues. CDR3 amino acids: CASSIEGSFYGYTF. CDR3 DNA: TGTGCCAGTAGTATAGAAGGCAGCTTCTATGGCTACACCTTC.

CDR3 residues: CAIRTDPNTEAFF. The CDR3 nucleotides are TGTGCCATCAGAACCGATCCGAACACTGAAGCTTTCTTT. The chain uses TRBV10-3 and TRBJ1-1; no firm D call. The CDR3 totals 13 residues. CDR1 is ENHRY, CDR2 SYGVKD, per germline. Deletions cut 6 bases from V and 1 base from J, with 9 bases between.

The chain has TRBV5-1 and TRBJ2-7; 7 bases fit TRBD1. The V gene end was trimmed by 2 bases and the J gene end by 2 bases; junction bases not matched to a gene: 7. This CDR3 is 15 amino acids long. Germline V gene lookup returns CDR1 SGHRS and CDR2 YFSETQ. The DNA of the CDR3 is TGCGCCAGCAGCTTAGGACAGGCTGAGACCTACGAGCAGTACTTC. Protein: CASSLGQAETYEQYF. Supplemented by reference TRBV5-1 and TRBJ2-7, the full variable domain reads KAGVTQTPRYLIKTRGQQVTLSCSPISGHRSVSWYQQTPGQGLQFLFEYFSETQRNKGNFPGRFSGRQFSNSRSEMNVSTLELGDSALYLCASSLGQAETYEQYFGPGTRLTVT.

A remark on this clone: Other DNA sequences in the same sample also yield this CDR3. The chain links TRBV7-2 to TRBJ2-7, with 12 bases matching TRBD2. CDR3 length: 15 residues. Per germline, CDR1 SGHTA and CDR2 FQGNSA. With V trimmed by 3 bases and J by 2 bases, 2 bases remained unmatched. The CDR3 nucleotides read TGTGCCAGCAGCTTGCGACTAGCGGGGGCCTACGAGCAGTACTTC. It is translated as CASSLRLAGAYEQYF.

CDR3 sequence (DNA): TGTGCCAGCAGACCCGGGCGGAGGGCCTTTAGAGATACGCAGTATTTT. It yields the protein CASRPGRRAFRDTQYF. V usage is TRBV19 and J usage is TRBJ2-3, with TRBD2 as a possible D gene (6 bases). The V and J ends lost 9 bases and 5 bases respectively, with 24 bases between them. The CDR3 runs to 16 residues. Germline lookup yields CDR1 LNHDA and CDR2 SQIVND (reference sequence).

This clone occurred once. The junction shows a germline mismatch at one end, possibly a read error. V and J are TRBV11-2 and TRBJ2-1; 10 bases agree with TRBD2. The CDR3 covers 12 residues. Per germline, CDR1 SGHAT and CDR2 FQNNGV. CDR3 sequence (DNA): TGTGCCAGCAGCTTCTCTAGCGGGAGATCACTCTTC. Amino acid sequence: CASSFSSGRSLF.

The J gene is TRBJ2-7, the V gene TRBV6-5; D is possibly TRBD1 (5 bases). This CDR3 contains 12 residues. Trimming took off 6 bases at V and 6 bases at J, with 12 bases between the two ends. Germline assignment: CDR1 MNHEY and CDR2 SVGAGI. CDR3 loop: CASRKGVREQYF. The CDR3 region has the DNA TGTGCCAGCAGGAAAGGGGTCCGCGAGCAGTACTTC.

This clone has just one count. The genes are TRBV19 and TRBJ2-7; the D is unclear. The V and J ends lost 6 bases and 2 bases respectively, with 11 bases between them. The CDR3 consists of 13 residues. The V gene's germline CDR1 is LNHDA and CDR2 SQIVND (reference sequence). The CDR3 DNA reads TGTGCCAGTAGCCGGACCTTCACCTACGAGCAGTACTTC. Translating gives CASSRTFTYEQYF.

The genes are TRBV19 and TRBJ2-1; TRBD2 matches 7 bases. Per germline, CDR1 LNHDA and CDR2 SQIVND (reference sequence). V dropped 4 bases and J dropped 0; count of bases not matched to a gene: 3. The CDR3 spans 15 residues. The CDR3 DNA reads TGTGCCAGTAGTAGCGGGAGAAACTCCTACAATGAGCAGTTCTTC. This sequence encodes CASSSGRNSYNEQFF.

The chain uses TRBV19 and TRBJ2-7, with 8 bases matching TRBD2. This CDR3 spans 15 amino acids. Losses at the gene ends were 4 bases for V and 2 bases for J; bases not matched to a gene: 7. CDR1 is LNHDA, CDR2 SQIVND, per germline (reference sequence). CDR3 in amino acids: CASSSLLAVTYEQYF. DNA for the CDR3: TGTGCCAGTAGTAGCCTACTAGCGGTAACCTACGAGCAGTACTTC.

The rearrangement links TRBV28 to TRBJ2-4, with a possible D match to TRBD2 (5 bases). This CDR3 is built from 17 residues. The germline CDR1 and CDR2 sequences are MDHEN and SYDVKM. V lost 1 base, J lost 2 bases, and 15 bases lay in between. The CDR3 here is CASSLLGRGASKNIQYF. CDR3 bases: TGTGCCAGCAGTTTATTGGGCCGGGGAGCGTCCAAAAACATTCAGTACTTC.

The rearrangement joins TRBV5-8 to TRBJ1-3, with TRBD1 as a possible D gene (5 bases). With 0 bases removed from V and 1 base from J, the gap between germline ends came to 14 bases. Per germline, CDR1 SGHTS and CDR2 YDEGEE. The CDR3 consists of 17 residues. The CDR3 spells CASSLAAPGPSGNTIYF. As DNA, the CDR3 is TGTGCCAGCAGCTTGGCCGCACCAGGGCCGTCTGGAAACACCATATATTTT.

The chain has TRBV27 and TRBJ2-5; possibly TRBD1 for D (6 bases). The V end lost 0 bases, the J end lost 9 bases, and 23 bases lay between the germline ends. Germline V CDR1 and CDR2: MNHEY, SMNVEV (reference sequence). This CDR3 spans 17 amino acids. CDR3: CASSLSRASDRSGPQYF. CDR3 DNA: TGTGCCAGCAGTTTATCGAGGGCATCGGACAGAAGCGGCCCCCAGTACTTC.

The chain has TRBV9 and TRBJ2-3, with D uncertain. The CDR3 has 14 residues. From germline, CDR1 is SGDLS and CDR2 YYNGEE. V lost 3 bases, J lost 3 bases, and 11 bases lay in between. The CDR3 nucleotides read TGTGCCAGCAGCGCCTCCGTTGGGACAGATACGCAGTATTTT. Residues: CASSASVGTDTQYF.